The entry below gives a single T cell receptor beta chain sequence along with its context. Germline-derived CDR1 and CDR2 are MNHEY and SMNVEV (reference sequence). There are 14 residues in the CDR3. The V and J ends lost 5 bases and 7 bases, in that order; junction bases with no gene match: 8. The data derive from a study of T cell responses to AZD1222 COVID-19 vaccine. Libraries were prepared by immunoSEQ multiplex PCR; TCRdb keeps only in-frame clonotypes and omits some of them. The table records more than 100,000 clones, 87% of them present only once. This clonotype originated in an adult in good health. The gene calls are TRBV27 and TRBJ1-2; TRBD1 matches 9 bases. The sample consisted of peripheral blood, taken on day 0 of AZD1222 vaccination. This chain's CDR3 is CASSPGDRAAGYTF. The CDR3 bases are TGTGCCAGCAGTCCCGGGGACAGGGCGGCTGGCTACACCTTC.